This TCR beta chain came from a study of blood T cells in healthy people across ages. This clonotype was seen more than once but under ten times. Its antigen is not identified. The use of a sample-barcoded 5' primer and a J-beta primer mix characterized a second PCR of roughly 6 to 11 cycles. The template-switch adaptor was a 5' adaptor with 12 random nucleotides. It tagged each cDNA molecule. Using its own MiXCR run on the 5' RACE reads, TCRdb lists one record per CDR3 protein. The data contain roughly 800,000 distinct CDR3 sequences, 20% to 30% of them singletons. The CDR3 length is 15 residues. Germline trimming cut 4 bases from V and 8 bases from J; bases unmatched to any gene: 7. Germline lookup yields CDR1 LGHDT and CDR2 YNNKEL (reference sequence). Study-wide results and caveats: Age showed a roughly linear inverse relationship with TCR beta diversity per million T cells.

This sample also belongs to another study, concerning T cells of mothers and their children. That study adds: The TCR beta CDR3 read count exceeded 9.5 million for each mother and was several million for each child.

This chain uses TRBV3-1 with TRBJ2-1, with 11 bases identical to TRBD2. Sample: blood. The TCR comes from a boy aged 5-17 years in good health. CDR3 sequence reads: CASSPPLAGVDEQFF. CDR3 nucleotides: TGTGCCAGCAGCCCCCCACTAGCGGGGGTGGATGAGCAGTTCTTC.